These T cell receptor beta chains were read from a single sample in a study of T-cell memory formation after mild COVID-19. One entry per CDR3 protein results from TCRdb running MiXCR on the 5' RACE reads. The sample lists fewer than 250,000 distinct CDR3 sequences; approximately 15% were seen once. The sequencing sample was made of PBMCs or a T cell subset sorted from them (not recorded which). The receptors stem from an adult woman who had mild COVID-19 (a few samples of this study predate the infection). Cell type and time point are not known. CDR3s include the opening cysteine and the closing phenylalanine or tryptophan. The order of the fields is V gene, J gene, clone size, D gene, CDR3 protein, CDR3 DNA. The D gene is left open where the match is weak. The size of a clone is reported for some rows only, either as once, few or many, or as a class for expanded clones.

>TRBV11-2|TRBJ1-2|few|-
CASSLEIGGYTF
TGTGCCAGCAGCTTGGAGATAGGGGGCTACACCTTC
>TRBV11-2|TRBJ1-1|-|-
CASSPLQADEAFF
TGTGCCAGCAGCCCCCTCCAAGCCGACGAAGCTTTCTTT
>TRBV3-1|TRBJ2-1|few|-
CASSRGDEQFF
TGTGCCAGCAGCCGAGGGGATGAGCAGTTCTTC
>TRBV12-3/TRBV12-4|TRBJ2-2|once|-
CASSLVRTYTGELIF
TGTGCCAGCAGTTTAGTGCGGACGTACACCGGGGAGCTGATTTTT
>TRBV6-6|TRBJ2-2|many|-
CASRDGWNTGELFF
TGTGCCAGCAGAGACGGCTGGAACACCGGGGAGCTGTTTTTT
>TRBV4-3|TRBJ2-1|-|-
CASSQEGYRGEQFF
TGCGCCAGCAGCCAAGAAGGCTATCGGGGTGAGCAGTTCTTC
>TRBV5-5|TRBJ2-7|-|TRBD1
CASSFLGGDYEQYF
TGTGCCAGCAGCTTTTTAGGGGGCGATTACGAGCAGTACTTC
>TRBV6-2/TRBV6-3|TRBJ2-3|few|-
CASSGRDTQYF
TGTGCCAGCAGTGGGAGAGATACGCAGTATTTT
>TRBV30|TRBJ1-5|once|TRBD1
CAWSGKTGVGNQPQHF
TGTGCCTGGAGTGGAAAAACAGGGGTAGGCAATCAGCCCCAGCATTTT
>TRBV20-1|TRBJ2-7|few|TRBD1
CSASGQVLAYEQYF
TGCAGTGCTAGTGGACAGGTTCTTGCCTACGAGCAGTACTTC
>TRBV9|TRBJ1-1|-|-
CASSVDTMNTEAFF
TGTGCCAGCAGCGTGGACACTATGAACACTGAAGCTTTCTTT
>TRBV18|TRBJ2-1|few|TRBD1
CASSPGQGEYNEQFF
TGTGCCAGCTCACCGGGACAGGGAGAATACAATGAGCAGTTCTTC
>TRBV9|TRBJ2-3|-|TRBD2
CASSVASGRVGDTQYF
TGTGCCAGCAGCGTAGCTAGCGGGAGAGTCGGAGATACGCAGTATTTT
>TRBV4-3|TRBJ2-6|-|-
CASSQEGPGRGANVLTF
TGCGCCAGCAGCCAAGAAGGACCAGGGCGTGGGGCCAACGTCCTGACTTTC
>TRBV25-1|TRBJ2-1|few|-
CASSDVGHNEQFF
TGTGCCAGCAGTGATGTGGGCCACAATGAGCAGTTCTTC
>TRBV2|TRBJ2-1|-|TRBD1
CASSMGARGQGAFNEQFF
TGTGCCAGCAGTATGGGGGCCAGGGGACAGGGCGCCTTCAATGAGCAGTTCTTC
>TRBV6-5|TRBJ1-1|-|TRBD1
CASSYSRGGITEAFF
TGTGCCAGCAGTTACTCCCGAGGGGGCATCACTGAAGCTTTCTTT
>TRBV12-3/TRBV12-4|TRBJ1-3|few|-
CASSFPVYSGNTIYF
TGTGCCAGCAGTTTCCCAGTTTACTCTGGAAACACCATATATTTT
>TRBV7-9|TRBJ1-2|few|TRBD1
CASSPHLQGVYGYTF
TGTGCCAGCAGCCCCCACCTACAGGGGGTTTACGGCTACACCTTC
>TRBV3-1|TRBJ1-1|few|-
CATGAMNTEAFF
TGTGCCACCGGGGCCATGAACACTGAAGCTTTCTTT
>TRBV30|TRBJ2-2|-|TRBD2
CAWRLAGAANTGELFF
TGTGCCTGGAGACTAGCGGGAGCCGCGAACACCGGGGAGCTGTTTTTT
>TRBV5-1|TRBJ2-5|-|-
CASSPGGVPPGTETQYF
TGCGCCAGCAGCCCTGGCGGGGTCCCGCCTGGGACGGAGACCCAGTACTTC
>TRBV7-3|TRBJ2-3|-|-
CASSLTSLRLGADTQYF
TGTGCCAGCAGCTTAACCTCTTTACGGCTTGGGGCAGATACGCAGTATTTT
>TRBV6-2/TRBV6-3|TRBJ1-5|-|-
CASSLVPHQPQHF
TGTGCCAGCAGTTTGGTACCCCATCAGCCCCAGCATTTT
>TRBV9|TRBJ1-5|-|-
CASSAGDGVGQPQHF
TGTGCCAGCAGCGCAGGGGATGGAGTCGGGCAGCCCCAGCATTTT
>TRBV4-3|TRBJ1-1|few|TRBD1
CASSQQGAGTEAFF
TGCGCCAGCAGCCAACAGGGGGCTGGCACTGAAGCTTTCTTT
>TRBV6-6|TRBJ2-2|-|TRBD1
CASSYSTQGDTGELFF
TGTGCCAGCAGTTACTCGACCCAGGGGGACACCGGGGAGCTGTTTTTT
>TRBV5-1|TRBJ2-1|-|-
CASSELTSAKQFF
TGCGCCAGCAGCGAACTGACTAGTGCCAAGCAGTTCTTC
>TRBV2|TRBJ1-2|few|TRBD1
CASRTQGWHNYGYTF
TGTGCCAGCAGGACACAGGGGTGGCACAACTATGGCTACACCTTC
>TRBV4-3|TRBJ2-2|many|TRBD1
CASSLEGGTNTGELFF
TGCGCCAGCAGCCTTGAAGGGGGCACGAACACCGGGGAGCTGTTTTTT
>TRBV12-3/TRBV12-4|TRBJ2-1|-|TRBD2
CASSLLLAGGRHEQFF
TGTGCCAGCAGCCTCCTTCTAGCGGGGGGGCGACACGAGCAGTTCTTC
>TRBV7-2|TRBJ2-4|-|-
CASSPYGPAKNIQYF
TGTGCCAGCAGCCCCTATGGGCCTGCCAAAAACATTCAGTACTTC
>TRBV6-2/TRBV6-3|TRBJ2-1|-|TRBD2
CASSRLAAYNEQFF
TGTGCCAGCAGCAGACTAGCGGCTTACAATGAGCAGTTCTTC